The 9 T cell receptor beta chains listed next were all sequenced from one sample in a study of shared clonotypes between healthy human individuals. Produced via immunoSEQ multiplex PCR; TCRdb's table is partial and in-frame only. The sample yields roughly 720,000 clones, about 92% seen once. Sequencing was done on a sample of memory CD8+ T cells from PBMCs. Specified subset: CD45RO+ cells pooled with CCR7-negative TemRA cells. These receptors all come from a man in his late teens or twenties in good health. Some clones in this sample may be carry-over from other donors' samples.

The chain is built from TRBV25-1 and TRBJ1-1, with D possibly matching TRBD1 (5 bases). Trimming cost V 2 bases and J 1 base, with 14 bases left between them. This CDR3 has 16 amino acids. CDR1 is MGHDK, CDR2 SYGVNS, per germline. CDR3 sequence: CASSERAGRGNTEAFF. In nucleotides, the CDR3 is TGTGCCAGCAGTGAACGGGCGGGAAGGGGGAACACTGAAGCTTTCTTT.

The chain has TRBV28 and TRBJ1-4, with a possible D match to TRBD1 (5 bases). Germline CDR1 and CDR2: MDHEN and SYDVKM. V gave up 8 bases and J gave up 4 bases, with 14 bases separating them. CDR3 length: 14 amino acids. CDR3 loop: CASADGGGNEKLFF. The DNA of the CDR3 is TGTGCCAGCGCCGACGGGGGGGGTAATGAAAAACTGTTTTTT.

The chain recombines TRBV9 with TRBJ2-2, with 9 bases aligning to TRBD1. This CDR3 comprises 17 residues. Germline loops: CDR1 SGDLS, CDR2 YYNGEE. With V trimmed by 0 bases and J by 6 bases, 9 bases remained unmatched. CDR3 coding DNA: TGTGCCAGCAGCGTAGCGCGAGGGACAGGGTATTCCGGGGAGCTGTTTTTT. This encodes CASSVARGTGYSGELFF.

The chain couples TRBV4-2 to TRBJ2-5; D possibly matches TRBD1 or TRBD2 (7 bases each). Germline V gene lookup returns CDR1 LGHNA and CDR2 YNFKEQ. This CDR3 contains 15 residues. V lost 6 bases and J 4 bases, leaving 18 bases between the germline ends. The DNA for the CDR3 is TGTGCCAGCAGTGGCTTGGGAGGGGGCACAGAGACCCAGTACTTC. Translation: CASSGLGGGTETQYF.

This chain connects TRBV10-3 to TRBJ1-1, with a possible D match to TRBD1 (5 bases). The germline V and J ends were trimmed by 3 bases and 6 bases, with 17 bases remaining between them. Germline lookup yields CDR1 ENHRY and CDR2 SYGVKD. This CDR3 is 15 amino acids long. CDR3 nucleotide sequence: TGTGCCATCAGTGAAGGGGTCAGGGAGAAACCTGAAGCTTTCTTT. Protein sequence: CAISEGVREKPEAFF.

The chain recombines TRBV7-3 with TRBJ2-1, with TRBD2 matching over 8 bases. Trimming at V came to 5 bases and at J to 8 bases, leaving 5 bases not matched to a gene. The CDR3 totals 13 residues. CDR1 is SGHTA and CDR2 is FQGTGA in the germline V gene. CDR3 protein: CASSVVAGYEQFF. DNA of the CDR3: TGTGCCAGCAGCGTCGTAGCGGGATATGAGCAGTTCTTC.

This chain's CDR3 is CASRLSGRHQVPDTQYF. The CDR3 coding sequence is TGCGCCAGCAGATTGAGCGGGAGGCACCAGGTGCCAGATACGCAGTATTTT. V gene TRBV5-1 combines with J gene TRBJ2-3; 9 bases line up with TRBD2. J gave up 4 bases and V 5 bases, and 14 bases lay outside the gene matches. The germline gives CDR1 SGHRS, CDR2 YFSETQ. The length of the CDR3 is 17 residues.

The chain joins TRBV9 to TRBJ1-4; D perhaps matches TRBD1 (5 bases). Germline V gene lookup returns CDR1 SGDLS and CDR2 YYNGEE. The V end lost 3 bases, the J end lost 8 bases, and 17 bases lay between the germline ends. The CDR3 is 15 amino acids. The CDR3 DNA sequence: TGTGCCAGCAGCGCTGGAGCTAGGGGAGAGGAAAAACTGTTTTTT. Translating it yields CASSAGARGEEKLFF.

The chain carries TRBV11-2 and TRBJ1-3; tentatively, D is TRBD1 (5 bases). Trimming removed 5 bases from V and 3 bases from J, with 14 bases in between. Germline CDR1 and CDR2: SGHAT and FQNNGV. The CDR3 is 15 residues long. The CDR3 region is CASSPPWGVGNTIYF. Here the CDR3 DNA reads TGTGCCAGCAGCCCACCGTGGGGGGTTGGAAACACCATATATTTT.